This is a list of T cell receptor beta chains from one sample in a study of T cell responses to AZD1222 COVID-19 vaccine. TCRdb keeps only in-frame clones here, not all; method: immunoSEQ multiplex PCR. Of 150,000 to 200,000 clones listed, 80% to 90% are singletons. The specimen comprised peripheral blood, sampled on day 0 of AZD1222 vaccination. The receptors originated from an adult in good health. Both conserved end residues are part of each CDR3.

v_call,j_call,cdr3_aa
TRBV28,TRBJ2-7,CASSLGDEQYF
TRBV21-1,TRBJ2-4,CASSPRDSVAKNIQYF
TRBV7-2,TRBJ2-5,CASSLVPPPRETQYF
TRBV10-3,TRBJ1-5,CAISEGQGRSNQPQHF
TRBV19,TRBJ2-7,CASSLRGAGIEQYF
TRBV27,TRBJ1-6,CASSLAGLDNSPLHF
TRBV5-1,TRBJ1-5,CASSLDQPQHF
TRBV7-9,TRBJ1-5,CASSSLVRQTNQPQHF
TRBV7-9,TRBJ2-7,CASSLGPGGTYEQYF
TRBV29-1,TRBJ1-5,CSVQGANQPQHF
TRBV7-2,TRBJ1-2,CASSSRDTDYGYTF
TRBV19,TRBJ2-1,CASSPQGVWKYEQFF
TRBV9,TRBJ2-7,CASSGGDSPSYEQYF
TRBV14,TRBJ1-4,CASGELGDNEKLFF
TRBV9,TRBJ2-1,CASGAGGNEQFF
TRBV19,TRBJ2-1,CASSISAGADNEQFF
TRBV13,TRBJ2-5,CASSLIGRGETQYF
TRBV5-1,TRBJ2-3,CASSLGLAGVRADTQYF
TRBV28,TRBJ2-3,CASSYRQGRSDTQYF
TRBV3-1/TRBV3-2,TRBJ1-6,CASSQDGGSRALSSYNSPLHF
TRBV7-3,TRBJ1-1,CASSFGPANTEAFF
TRBV24-1,TRBJ2-3,CATPLSRDSVTDTQYF
TRBV4-3,TRBJ2-7,CASSQDSTGDSYEQYF
TRBV9,TRBJ2-5,CASSAGEARGTQYF